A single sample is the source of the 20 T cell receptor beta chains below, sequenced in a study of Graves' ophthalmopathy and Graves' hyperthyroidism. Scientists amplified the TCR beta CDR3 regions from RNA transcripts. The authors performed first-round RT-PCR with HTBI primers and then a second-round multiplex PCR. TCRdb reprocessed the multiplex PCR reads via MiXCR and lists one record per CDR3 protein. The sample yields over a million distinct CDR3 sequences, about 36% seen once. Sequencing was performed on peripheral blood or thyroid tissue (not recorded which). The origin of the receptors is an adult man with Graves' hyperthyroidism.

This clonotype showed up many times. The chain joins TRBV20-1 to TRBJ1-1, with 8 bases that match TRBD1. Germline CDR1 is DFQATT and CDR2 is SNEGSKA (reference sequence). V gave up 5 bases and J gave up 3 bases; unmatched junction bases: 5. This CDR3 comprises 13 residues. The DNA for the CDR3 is TGCAGTGCTCGGACAGGGAGTTACACTGAAGCTTTCTTT. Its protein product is CSARTGSYTEAFF.

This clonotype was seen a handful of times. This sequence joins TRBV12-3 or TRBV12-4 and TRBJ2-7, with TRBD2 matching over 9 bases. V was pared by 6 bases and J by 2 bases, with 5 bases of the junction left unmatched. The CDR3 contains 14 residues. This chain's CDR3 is CASRLAGIAYEQYF. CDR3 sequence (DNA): TGTGCCAGCAGGCTAGCGGGAATTGCCTACGAGCAGTACTTC.

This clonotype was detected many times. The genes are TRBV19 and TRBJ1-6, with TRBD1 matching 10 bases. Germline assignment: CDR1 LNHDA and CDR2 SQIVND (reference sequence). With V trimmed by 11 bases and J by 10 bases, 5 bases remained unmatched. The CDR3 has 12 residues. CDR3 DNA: TGTGCCGCCGGGACAGGGGCCTCACCCCTCCACTTT. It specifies CAAGTGASPLHF.

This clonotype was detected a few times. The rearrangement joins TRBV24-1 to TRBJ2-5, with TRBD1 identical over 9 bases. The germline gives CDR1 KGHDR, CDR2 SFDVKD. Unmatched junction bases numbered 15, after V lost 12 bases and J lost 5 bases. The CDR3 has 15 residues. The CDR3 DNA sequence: TGTGCCCCGATAGGACAGGGGAATCTGAGGGAGACCCAGTACTTC. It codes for CAPIGQGNLRETQYF.

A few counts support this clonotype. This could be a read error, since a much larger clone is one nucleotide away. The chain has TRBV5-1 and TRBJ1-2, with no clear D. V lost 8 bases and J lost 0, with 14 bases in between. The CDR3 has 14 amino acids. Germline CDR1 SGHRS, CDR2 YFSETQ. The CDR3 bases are TGCGCCAGGAGCAGAGTAGGGCCTAACTATGGCTACACCTTC. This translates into CARSRVGPNYGYTF. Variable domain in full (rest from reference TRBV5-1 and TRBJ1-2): KAGVTQTPRYLIKTRGQQVTLSCSPISGHRSVSWYQQTPGQGLQFLFEYFSETQRNKGNFPGRFSGRQFSNSRSEMNVSTLELGDSALYLCARSRVGPNYGYTFGSGTRLTVV.

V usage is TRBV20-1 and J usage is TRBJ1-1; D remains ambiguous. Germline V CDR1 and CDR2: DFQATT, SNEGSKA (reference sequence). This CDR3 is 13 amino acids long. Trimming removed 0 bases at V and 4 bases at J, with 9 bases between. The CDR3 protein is CSARDRMGTEAFF. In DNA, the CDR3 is TGCAGTGCTAGAGACAGGATGGGCACTGAAGCTTTCTTT.

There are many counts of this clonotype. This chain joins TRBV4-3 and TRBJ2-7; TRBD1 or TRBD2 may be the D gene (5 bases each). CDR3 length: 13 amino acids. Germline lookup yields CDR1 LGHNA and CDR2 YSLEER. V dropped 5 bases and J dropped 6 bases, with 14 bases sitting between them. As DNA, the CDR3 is TGCGCCAGCAGCGGGAACCGGGACCTCGAGCAGTACTTC. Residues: CASSGNRDLEQYF.

CDR3 sequence reads: CASSVRGVGNQPQHF. The CDR3 bases are TGTGCCAGCAGTGTAAGGGGAGTGGGCAATCAGCCCCAGCATTTT. The chain is built from TRBV2 and TRBJ1-5, with D tentatively TRBD1 (5 bases). The V end was cut by 4 bases, the J end by 2 bases, with 12 bases between. Per germline, CDR1 SNHLY and CDR2 FYNNEI. This CDR3 has 15 amino acids.

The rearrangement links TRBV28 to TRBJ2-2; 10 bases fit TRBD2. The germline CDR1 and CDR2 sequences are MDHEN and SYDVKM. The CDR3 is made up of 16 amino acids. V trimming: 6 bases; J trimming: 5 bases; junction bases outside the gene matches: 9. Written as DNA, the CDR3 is TGTGCCAGCAGGCCACATACTAGCGGGGTGACCGGGGAGCTGTTTTTT. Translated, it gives CASRPHTSGVTGELFF.

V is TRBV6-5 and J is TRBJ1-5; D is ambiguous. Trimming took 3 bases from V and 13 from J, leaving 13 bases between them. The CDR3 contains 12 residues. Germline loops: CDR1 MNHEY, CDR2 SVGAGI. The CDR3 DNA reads TGTGCCAGCAGTTATGTACCGGGTCTTCAGCATTTT. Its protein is CASSYVPGLQHF.

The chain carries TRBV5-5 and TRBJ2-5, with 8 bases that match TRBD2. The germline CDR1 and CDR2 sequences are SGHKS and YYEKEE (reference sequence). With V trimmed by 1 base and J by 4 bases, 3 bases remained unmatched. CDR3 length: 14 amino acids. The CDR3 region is CASSLRLARETQYF. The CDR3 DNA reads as TGTGCCAGCAGCTTGCGACTAGCGAGAGAGACCCAGTACTTC.

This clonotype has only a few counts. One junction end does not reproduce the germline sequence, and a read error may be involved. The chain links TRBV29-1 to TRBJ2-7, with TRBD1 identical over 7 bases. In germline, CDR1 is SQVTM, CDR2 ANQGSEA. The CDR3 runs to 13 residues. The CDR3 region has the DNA TGCAGCGTCGGACAGGCAAGCTCCTACGAGCAGTGCTTC. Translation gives CSVGQASSYEQCF.

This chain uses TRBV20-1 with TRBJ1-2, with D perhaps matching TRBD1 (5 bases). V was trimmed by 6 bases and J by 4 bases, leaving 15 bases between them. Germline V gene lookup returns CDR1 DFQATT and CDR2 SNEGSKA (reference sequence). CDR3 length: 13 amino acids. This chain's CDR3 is CSAMGRLTYGYTF. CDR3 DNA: TGCAGTGCCATGGGACGGTTGACCTATGGCTACACCTTC.

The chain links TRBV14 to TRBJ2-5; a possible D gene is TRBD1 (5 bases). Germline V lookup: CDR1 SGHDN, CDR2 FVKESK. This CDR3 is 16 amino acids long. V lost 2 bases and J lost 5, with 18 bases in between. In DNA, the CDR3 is TGTGCCAGCAGCCAAAGGTTGGGGCTCACCGGGGAGACCCAGTACTTC. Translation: CASSQRLGLTGETQYF.

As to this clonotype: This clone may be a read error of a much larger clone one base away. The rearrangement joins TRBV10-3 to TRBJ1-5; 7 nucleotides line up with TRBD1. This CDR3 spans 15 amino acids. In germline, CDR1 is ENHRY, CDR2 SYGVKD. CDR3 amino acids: CASSYSTGQGPPQHF. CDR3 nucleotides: TGTGCCAGCAGTTACTCGACAGGGCAGGGTCCGCCCCAGCATTTT.

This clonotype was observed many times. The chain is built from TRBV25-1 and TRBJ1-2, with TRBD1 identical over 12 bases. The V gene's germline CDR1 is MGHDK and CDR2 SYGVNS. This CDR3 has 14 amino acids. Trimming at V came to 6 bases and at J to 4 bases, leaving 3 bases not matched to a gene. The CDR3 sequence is CASRGTGGPYGYTF. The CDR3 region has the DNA TGTGCCAGCAGGGGGACAGGGGGCCCCTATGGCTACACCTTC.

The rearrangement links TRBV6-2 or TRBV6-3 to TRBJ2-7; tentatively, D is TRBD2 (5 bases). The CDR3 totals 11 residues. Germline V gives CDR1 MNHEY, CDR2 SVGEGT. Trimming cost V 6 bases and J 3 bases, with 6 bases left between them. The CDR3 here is CASRDFYEQYF. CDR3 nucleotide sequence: TGTGCCAGCAGGGACTTCTACGAGCAGTACTTC.

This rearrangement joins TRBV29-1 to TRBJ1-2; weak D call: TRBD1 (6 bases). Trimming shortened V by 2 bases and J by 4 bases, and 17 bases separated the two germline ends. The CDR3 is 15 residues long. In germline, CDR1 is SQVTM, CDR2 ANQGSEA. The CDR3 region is CSVETGPTSIYGYTF. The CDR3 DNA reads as TGCAGCGTTGAAACAGGGCCCACCTCCATCTATGGCTACACCTTC.

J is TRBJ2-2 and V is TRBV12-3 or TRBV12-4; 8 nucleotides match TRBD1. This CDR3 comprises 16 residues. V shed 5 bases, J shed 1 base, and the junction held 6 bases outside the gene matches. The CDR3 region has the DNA TGTGCCAGCAGTCCTCCGACAGGGGTGAACACCGGGGAGCTGTTTTTT. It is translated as CASSPPTGVNTGELFF.

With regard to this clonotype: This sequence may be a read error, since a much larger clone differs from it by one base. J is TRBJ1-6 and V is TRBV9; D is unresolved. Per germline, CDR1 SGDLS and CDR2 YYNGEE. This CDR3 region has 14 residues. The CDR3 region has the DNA TGTGGCAGCAGCGTAGAACCGGAGAATTCACCCCTCCACTTT. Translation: CGSSVEPENSPLHF.